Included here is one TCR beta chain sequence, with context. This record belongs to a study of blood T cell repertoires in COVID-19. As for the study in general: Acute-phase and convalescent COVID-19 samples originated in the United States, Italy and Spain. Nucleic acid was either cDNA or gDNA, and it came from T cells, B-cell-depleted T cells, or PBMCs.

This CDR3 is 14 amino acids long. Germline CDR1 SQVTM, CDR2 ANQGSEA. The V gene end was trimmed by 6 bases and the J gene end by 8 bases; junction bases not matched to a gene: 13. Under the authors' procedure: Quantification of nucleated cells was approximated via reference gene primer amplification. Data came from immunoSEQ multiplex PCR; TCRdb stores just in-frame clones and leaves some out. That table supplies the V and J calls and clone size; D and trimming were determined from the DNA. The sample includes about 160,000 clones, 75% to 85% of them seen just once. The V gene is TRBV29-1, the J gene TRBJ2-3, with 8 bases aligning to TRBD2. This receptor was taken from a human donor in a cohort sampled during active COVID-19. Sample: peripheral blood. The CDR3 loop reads CSVKLAEKPGTQYF. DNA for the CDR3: TGCAGCGTGAAACTAGCGGAAAAACCCGGTACGCAGTATTTT.